Included here is one T cell receptor beta chain sequence, with context. With random hexamers, reverse transcription was performed on about 0.5 to 1 ug of RNA. The authors amplified TCR beta CDR3 across 54 Vbeta and 13 Jbeta using immunoSEQ multiplex PCR. MiXCR was run by TCRdb on the immunoSEQ multiplex PCR reads, yielding one entry per CDR3 protein. This table holds 400,000 to 550,000 distinct CDR3 sequences, 85% found once. V was clipped by 2 bases and J by 7 bases, with 16 bases between them. This CDR3 is built from 14 residues. Germline CDR1 is SGHRS and CDR2 is YFSETQ. This sample is part of a study of CD8 T cells in Susac syndrome.

The specimen sequenced was CD8+ T cells from PBMCs. This clonotype was sampled from a human donor with multiple sclerosis. The V call is TRBV5-1, the J call TRBJ2-7; D may be TRBD1 or TRBD2 (5 bases each). The CDR3 region has the DNA TGCGCCAGCAGCTTCTGGGACGGAGAGTATGAGCAGTACTTC. Its protein product is CASSFWDGEYEQYF.